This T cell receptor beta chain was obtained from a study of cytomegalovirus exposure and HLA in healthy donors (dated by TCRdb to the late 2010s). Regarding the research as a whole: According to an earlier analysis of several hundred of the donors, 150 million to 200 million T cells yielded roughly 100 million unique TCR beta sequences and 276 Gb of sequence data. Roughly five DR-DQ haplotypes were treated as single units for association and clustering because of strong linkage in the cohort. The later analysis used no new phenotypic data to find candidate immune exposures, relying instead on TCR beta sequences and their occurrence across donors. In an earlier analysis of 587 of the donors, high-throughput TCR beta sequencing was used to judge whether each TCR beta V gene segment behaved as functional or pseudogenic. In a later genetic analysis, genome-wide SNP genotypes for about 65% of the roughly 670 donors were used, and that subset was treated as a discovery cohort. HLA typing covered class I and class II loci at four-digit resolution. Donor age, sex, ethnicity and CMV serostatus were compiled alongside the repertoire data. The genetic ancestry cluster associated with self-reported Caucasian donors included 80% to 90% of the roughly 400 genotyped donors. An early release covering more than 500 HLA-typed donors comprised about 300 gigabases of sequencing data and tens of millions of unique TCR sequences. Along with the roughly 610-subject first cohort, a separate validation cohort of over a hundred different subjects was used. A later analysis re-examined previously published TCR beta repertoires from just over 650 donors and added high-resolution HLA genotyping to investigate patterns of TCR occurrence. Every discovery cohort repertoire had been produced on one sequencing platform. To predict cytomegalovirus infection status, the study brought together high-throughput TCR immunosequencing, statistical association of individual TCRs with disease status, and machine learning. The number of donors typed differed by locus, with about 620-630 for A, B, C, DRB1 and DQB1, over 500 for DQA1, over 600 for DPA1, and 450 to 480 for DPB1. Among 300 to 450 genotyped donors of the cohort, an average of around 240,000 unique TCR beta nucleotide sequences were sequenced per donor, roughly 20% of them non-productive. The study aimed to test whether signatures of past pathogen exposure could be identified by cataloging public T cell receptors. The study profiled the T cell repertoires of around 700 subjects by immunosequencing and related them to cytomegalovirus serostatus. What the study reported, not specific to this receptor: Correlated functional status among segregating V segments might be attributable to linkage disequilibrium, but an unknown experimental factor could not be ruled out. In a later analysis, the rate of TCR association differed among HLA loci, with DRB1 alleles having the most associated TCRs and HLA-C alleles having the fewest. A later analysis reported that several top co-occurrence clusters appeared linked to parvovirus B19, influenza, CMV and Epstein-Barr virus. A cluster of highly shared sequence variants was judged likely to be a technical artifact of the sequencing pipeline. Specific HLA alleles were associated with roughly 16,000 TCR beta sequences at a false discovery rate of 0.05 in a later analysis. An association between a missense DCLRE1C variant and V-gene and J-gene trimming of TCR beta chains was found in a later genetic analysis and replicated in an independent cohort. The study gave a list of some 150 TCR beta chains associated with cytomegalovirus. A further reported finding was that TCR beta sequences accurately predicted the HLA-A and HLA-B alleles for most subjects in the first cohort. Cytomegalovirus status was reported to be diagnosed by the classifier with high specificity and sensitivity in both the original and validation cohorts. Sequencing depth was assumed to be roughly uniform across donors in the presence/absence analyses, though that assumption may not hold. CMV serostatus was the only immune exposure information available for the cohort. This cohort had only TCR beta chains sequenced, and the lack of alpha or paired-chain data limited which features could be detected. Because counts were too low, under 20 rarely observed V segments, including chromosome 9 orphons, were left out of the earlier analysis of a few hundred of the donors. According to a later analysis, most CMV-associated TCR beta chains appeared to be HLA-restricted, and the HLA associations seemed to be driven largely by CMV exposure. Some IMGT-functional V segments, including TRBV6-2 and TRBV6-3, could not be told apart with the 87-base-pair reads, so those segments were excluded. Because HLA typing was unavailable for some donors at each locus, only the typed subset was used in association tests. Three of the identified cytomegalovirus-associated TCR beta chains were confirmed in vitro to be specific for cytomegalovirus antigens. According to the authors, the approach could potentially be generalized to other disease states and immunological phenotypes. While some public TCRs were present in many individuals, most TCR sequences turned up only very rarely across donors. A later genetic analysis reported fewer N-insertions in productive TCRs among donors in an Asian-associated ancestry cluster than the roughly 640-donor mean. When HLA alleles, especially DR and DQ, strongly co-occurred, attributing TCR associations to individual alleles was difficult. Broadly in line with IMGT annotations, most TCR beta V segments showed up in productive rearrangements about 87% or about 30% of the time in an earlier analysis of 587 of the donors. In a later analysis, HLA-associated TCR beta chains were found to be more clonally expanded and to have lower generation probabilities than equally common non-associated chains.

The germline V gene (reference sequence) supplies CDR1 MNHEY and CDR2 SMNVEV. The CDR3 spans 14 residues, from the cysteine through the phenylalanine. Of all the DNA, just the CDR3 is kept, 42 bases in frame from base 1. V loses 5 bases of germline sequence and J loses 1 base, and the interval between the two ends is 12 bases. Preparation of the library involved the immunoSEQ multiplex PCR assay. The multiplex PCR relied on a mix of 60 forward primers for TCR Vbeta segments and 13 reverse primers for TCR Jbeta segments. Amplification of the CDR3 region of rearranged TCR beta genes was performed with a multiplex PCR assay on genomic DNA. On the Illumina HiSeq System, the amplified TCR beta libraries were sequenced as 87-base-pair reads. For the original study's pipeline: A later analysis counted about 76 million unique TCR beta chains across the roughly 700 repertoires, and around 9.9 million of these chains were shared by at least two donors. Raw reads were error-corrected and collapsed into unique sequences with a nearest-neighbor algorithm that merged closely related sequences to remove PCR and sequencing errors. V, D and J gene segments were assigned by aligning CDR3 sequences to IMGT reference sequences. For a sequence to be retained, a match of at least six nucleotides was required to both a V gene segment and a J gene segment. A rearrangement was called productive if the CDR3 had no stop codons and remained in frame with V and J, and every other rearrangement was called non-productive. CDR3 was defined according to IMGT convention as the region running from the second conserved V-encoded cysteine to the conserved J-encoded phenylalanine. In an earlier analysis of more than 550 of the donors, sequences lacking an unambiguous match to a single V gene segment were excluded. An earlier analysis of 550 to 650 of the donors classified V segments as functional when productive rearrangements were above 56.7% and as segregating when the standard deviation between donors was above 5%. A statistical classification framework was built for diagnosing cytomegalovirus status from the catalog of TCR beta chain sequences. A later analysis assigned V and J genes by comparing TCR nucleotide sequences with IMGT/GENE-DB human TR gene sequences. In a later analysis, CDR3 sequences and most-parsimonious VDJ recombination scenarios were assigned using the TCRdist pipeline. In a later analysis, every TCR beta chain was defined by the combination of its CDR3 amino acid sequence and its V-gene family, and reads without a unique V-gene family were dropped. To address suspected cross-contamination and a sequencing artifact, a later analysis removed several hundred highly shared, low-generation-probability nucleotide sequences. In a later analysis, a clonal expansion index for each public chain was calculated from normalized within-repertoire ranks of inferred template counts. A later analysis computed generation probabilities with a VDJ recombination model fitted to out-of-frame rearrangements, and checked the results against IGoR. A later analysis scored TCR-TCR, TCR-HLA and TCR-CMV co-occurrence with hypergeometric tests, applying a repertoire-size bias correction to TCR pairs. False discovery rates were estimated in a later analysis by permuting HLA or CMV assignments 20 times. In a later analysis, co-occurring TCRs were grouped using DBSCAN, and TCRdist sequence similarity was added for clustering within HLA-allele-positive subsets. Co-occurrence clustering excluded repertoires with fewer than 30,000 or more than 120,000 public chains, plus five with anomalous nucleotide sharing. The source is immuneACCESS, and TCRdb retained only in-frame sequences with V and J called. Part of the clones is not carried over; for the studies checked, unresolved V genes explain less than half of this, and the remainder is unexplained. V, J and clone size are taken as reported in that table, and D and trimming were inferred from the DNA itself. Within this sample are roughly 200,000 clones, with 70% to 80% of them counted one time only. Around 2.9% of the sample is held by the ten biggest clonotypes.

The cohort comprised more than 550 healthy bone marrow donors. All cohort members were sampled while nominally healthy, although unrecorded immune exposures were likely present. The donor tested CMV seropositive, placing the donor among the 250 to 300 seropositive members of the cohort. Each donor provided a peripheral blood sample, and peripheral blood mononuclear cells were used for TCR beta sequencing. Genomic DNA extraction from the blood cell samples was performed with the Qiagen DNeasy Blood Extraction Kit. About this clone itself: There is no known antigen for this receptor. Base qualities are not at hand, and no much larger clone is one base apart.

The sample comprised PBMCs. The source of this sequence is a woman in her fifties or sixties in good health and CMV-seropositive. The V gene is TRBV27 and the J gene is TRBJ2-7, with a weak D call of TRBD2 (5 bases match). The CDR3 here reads CASSEGGTSYEQYF. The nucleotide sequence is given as TGTGCCAGCAGTGAGGGTGGTACTTCCTACGAGCAGTACTTC.